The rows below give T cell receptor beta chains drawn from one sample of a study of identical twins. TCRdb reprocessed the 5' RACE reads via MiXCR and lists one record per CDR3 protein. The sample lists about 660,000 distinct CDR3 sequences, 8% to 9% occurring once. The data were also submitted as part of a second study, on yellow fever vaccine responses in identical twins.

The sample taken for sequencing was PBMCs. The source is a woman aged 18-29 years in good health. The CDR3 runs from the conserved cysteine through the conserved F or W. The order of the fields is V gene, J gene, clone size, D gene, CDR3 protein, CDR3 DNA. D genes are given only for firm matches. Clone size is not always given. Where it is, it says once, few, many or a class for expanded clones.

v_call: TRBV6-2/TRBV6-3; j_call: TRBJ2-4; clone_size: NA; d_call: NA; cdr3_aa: CASSLDGPKNIQYF; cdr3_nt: TGTGCCAGCAGTTTGGACGGACCAAAAAACATTCAGTACTTC
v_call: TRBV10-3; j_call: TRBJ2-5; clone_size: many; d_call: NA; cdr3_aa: CAISESRTKEETQYF; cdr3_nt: TGTGCCATCAGTGAGTCCCGGACAAAAGAAGAGACCCAGTACTTC
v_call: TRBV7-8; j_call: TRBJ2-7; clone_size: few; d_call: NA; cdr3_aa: CASSLESPVARASYEQYF; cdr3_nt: TGTGCCAGCAGCTTAGAAAGTCCGGTCGCCAGGGCCTCCTACGAGCAGTACTTC
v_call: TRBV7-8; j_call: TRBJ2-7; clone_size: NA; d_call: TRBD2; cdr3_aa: CASSLRIAGAGYEQYF; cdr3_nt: TGTGCCAGCAGCTTGAGAATAGCGGGAGCCGGATACGAGCAGTACTTC
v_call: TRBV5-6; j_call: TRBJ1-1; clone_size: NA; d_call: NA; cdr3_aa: CASSLTLVRKDTEAFF; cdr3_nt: TGTGCCAGCAGCTTGACGTTGGTAAGGAAGGACACTGAAGCTTTCTTT
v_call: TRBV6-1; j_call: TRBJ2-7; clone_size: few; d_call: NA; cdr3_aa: CASRADYTFYEQYF; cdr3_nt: TGTGCCAGCAGGGCTGACTACACCTTCTACGAGCAGTACTTC
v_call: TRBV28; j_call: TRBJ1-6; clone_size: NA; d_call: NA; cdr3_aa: CASSFPGANSPLHF; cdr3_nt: TGTGCCAGCAGTTTCCCAGGGGCGAATTCACCCCTCCACTTT
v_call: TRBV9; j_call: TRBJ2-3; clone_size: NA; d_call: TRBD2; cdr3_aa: CASSVGAGVITDTQYF; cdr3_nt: TGTGCCAGCAGCGTAGGTGCGGGAGTAATCACAGATACGCAGTATTTT
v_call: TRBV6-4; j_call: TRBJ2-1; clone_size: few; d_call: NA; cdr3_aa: CASSDGVSSNEQFF; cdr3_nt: TGTGCCAGCAGTGACGGGGTTAGCAGCAATGAGCAGTTCTTC
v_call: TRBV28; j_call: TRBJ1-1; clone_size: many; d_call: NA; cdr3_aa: CASSLIKSMNTEAFF; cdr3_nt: TGTGCCAGCAGTTTAATAAAGTCGATGAACACTGAAGCTTTCTTT
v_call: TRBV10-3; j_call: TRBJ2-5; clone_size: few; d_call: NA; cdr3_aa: CAISESTGTLSRETQYF; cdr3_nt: TGTGCCATCAGTGAGTCGACCGGGACACTCTCTAGAGAGACCCAGTACTTC
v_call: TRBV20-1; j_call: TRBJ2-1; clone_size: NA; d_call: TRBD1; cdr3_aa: CSARDFPPDRIYNEQFF; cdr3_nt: TGCAGTGCTAGAGATTTTCCCCCGGACAGGATTTACAATGAGCAGTTCTTC
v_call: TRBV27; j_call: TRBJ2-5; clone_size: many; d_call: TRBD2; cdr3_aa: CASSLSASGRQETQYF; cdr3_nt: TGTGCCAGCAGTTTATCGGCTAGCGGGAGGCAAGAGACCCAGTACTTC
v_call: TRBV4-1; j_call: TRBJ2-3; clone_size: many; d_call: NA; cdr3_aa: CASSQGSGSALGTDTQYF; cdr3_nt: TGCGCCAGCAGCCAGGGATCGGGGAGCGCCCTTGGCACAGATACGCAGTATTTT
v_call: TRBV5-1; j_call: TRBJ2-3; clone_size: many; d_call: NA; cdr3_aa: CASSQGAKTDTQYF; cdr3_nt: TGCGCCAGCAGCCAAGGGGCCAAAACAGATACGCAGTATTTT
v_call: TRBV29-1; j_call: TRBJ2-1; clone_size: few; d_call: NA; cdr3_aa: CSVDRGDSYNEQFF; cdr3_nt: TGCAGCGTAGATAGGGGGGACTCCTACAATGAGCAGTTCTTC
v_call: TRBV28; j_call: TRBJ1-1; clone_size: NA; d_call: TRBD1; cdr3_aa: CASNLDRLPGQGREAEAFF; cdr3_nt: TGTGCCAGCAACTTAGACAGATTACCGGGACAGGGGCGGGAAGCTGAAGCTTTCTTT
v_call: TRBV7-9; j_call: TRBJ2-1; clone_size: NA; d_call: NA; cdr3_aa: CASSWGRVEQFF; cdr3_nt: TGTGCCAGCAGCTGGGGACGTGTTGAGCAGTTCTTC
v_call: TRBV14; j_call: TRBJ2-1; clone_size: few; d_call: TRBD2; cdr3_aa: CASSLLGLAGGNEQFF; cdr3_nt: TGTGCCAGCAGCCTGTTGGGACTAGCGGGAGGTAATGAGCAGTTCTTC
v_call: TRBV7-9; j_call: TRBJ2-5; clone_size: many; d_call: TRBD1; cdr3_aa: CASSSQGGWGETQYF; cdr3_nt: TGTGCCAGCAGCTCACAGGGGGGCTGGGGAGAGACCCAGTACTTC
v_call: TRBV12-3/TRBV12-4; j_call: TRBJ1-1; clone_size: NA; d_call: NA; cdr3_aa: CASTKRRGEAFF; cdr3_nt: TGTGCCAGCACCAAGCGGAGGGGTGAAGCTTTCTTT
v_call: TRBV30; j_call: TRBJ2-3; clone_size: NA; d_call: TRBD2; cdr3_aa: CAWTPGLANSQYF; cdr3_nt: TGTGCCTGGACTCCGGGACTAGCTAATTCGCAGTATTTT
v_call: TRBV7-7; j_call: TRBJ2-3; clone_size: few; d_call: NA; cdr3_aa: CASSSSGRDTDTQYF; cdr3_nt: TGTGCTAGCAGCTCTTCAGGGCGGGACACAGATACGCAGTATTTT
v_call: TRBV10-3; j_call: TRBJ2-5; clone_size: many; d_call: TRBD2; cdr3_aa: CAISRLAAQETQYF; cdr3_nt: TGTGCCATCAGCCGACTAGCGGCTCAAGAGACCCAGTACTTC
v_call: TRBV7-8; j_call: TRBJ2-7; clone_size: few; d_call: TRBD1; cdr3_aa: CASSFDRDGEQYF; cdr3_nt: TGTGCCAGCAGCTTTGACAGGGATGGCGAGCAGTACTTC
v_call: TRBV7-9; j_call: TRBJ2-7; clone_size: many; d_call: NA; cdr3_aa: CASSFPSSYEQYF; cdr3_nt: TGTGCCAGCAGCTTCCCTAGTAGCTACGAGCAGTACTTC
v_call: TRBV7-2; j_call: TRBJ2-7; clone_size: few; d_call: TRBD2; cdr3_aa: CASSPEAGYNEQYF; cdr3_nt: TGTGCCAGCAGCCCCGAAGCGGGGTACAACGAGCAGTACTTC
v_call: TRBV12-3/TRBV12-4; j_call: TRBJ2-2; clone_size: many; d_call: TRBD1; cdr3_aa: CASSLGDRVTGELFF; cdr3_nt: TGTGCCAGCAGTTTAGGAGACAGGGTCACCGGGGAGCTGTTTTTT
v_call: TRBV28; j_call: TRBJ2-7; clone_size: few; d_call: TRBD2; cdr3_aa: CASSSGSANSYEQYF; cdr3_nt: TGTGCCAGCAGTAGCGGGAGCGCCAACTCCTACGAGCAGTACTTC
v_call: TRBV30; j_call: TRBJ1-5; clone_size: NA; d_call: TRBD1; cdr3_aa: CAWSVRHLRDRVNQPQHF; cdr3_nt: TGTGCCTGGAGTGTACGACACCTCCGGGACAGAGTCAATCAGCCCCAGCATTTT
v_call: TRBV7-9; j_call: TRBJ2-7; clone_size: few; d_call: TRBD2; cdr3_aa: CASSPVAGVSYEQYF; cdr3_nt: TGTGCCAGCAGCCCCGTTGCGGGAGTCTCCTACGAGCAGTACTTC
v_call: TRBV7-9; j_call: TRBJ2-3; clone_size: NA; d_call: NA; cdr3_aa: CASSLERVGDTQYF; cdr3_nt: TGTGCCAGCAGCTTAGAGCGGGTTGGAGATACGCAGTATTTT
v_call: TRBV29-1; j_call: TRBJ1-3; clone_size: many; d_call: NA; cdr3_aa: CSGQFSGNTIYF; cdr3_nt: TGCAGCGGTCAGTTCTCTGGAAACACCATATATTTT
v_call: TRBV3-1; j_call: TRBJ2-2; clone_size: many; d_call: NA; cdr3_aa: CASSQTTGELFF; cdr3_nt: TGTGCCAGCAGCCAAACTACCGGGGAGCTGTTTTTT
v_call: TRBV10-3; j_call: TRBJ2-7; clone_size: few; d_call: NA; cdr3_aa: CAISGGYEQYF; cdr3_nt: TGTGCCATCAGTGGAGGCTACGAGCAGTACTTC
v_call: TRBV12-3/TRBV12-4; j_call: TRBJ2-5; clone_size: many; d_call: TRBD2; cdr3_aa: CASSFIAGGFQETQYF; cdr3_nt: TGTGCCAGCAGTTTTATAGCGGGGGGCTTCCAAGAGACCCAGTACTTC
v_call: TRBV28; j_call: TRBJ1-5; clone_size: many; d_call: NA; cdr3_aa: CASSLYRWGNQPQHF; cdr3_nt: TGTGCCAGCAGTTTATATCGCTGGGGCAATCAGCCCCAGCATTTT
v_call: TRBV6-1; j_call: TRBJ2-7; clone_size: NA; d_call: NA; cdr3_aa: CASSEWQGSYF; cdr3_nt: TGTGCCAGCAGTGAATGGCAGGGGTCCTACTTC
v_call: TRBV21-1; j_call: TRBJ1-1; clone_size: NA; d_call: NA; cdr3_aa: CASWGPGEAFF; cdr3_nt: TGTGCCAGTTGGGGACCGGGAGAAGCTTTCTTT
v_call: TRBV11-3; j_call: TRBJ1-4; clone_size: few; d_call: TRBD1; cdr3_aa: CASSSNRGRDEKLFF; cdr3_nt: TGTGCCAGCAGCTCGAACAGGGGGCGAGATGAAAAACTGTTTTTT
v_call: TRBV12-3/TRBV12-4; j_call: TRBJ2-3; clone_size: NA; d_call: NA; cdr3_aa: CASTHPSRRTGTDTQYF; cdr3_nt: TGTGCCAGCACCCACCCTTCACGACGGACGGGCACAGATACGCAGTATTTT
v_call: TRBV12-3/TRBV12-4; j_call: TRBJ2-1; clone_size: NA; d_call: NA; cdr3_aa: CASSSLPSGGEQFF; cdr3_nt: TGTGCCAGCAGTTCCCTCCCCAGTGGAGGTGAGCAGTTCTTC
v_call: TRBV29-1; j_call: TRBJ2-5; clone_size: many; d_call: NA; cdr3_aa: CSVDVGVEETQYF; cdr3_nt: TGCAGCGTTGATGTGGGGGTCGAAGAGACCCAGTACTTC
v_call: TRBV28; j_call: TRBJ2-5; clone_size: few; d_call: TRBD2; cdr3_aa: CASRSGLAEETQYF; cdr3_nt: TGTGCCAGCAGGTCGGGACTAGCGGAAGAGACCCAGTACTTC
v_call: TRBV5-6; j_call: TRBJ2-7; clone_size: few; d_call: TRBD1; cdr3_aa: CASSPDRVLYEQYF; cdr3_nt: TGTGCCAGCAGCCCTGACAGGGTTCTCTACGAGCAGTACTTC
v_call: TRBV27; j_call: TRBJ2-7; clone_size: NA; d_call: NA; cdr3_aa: CASSALASSYEQYF; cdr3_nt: TGTGCCAGCTCGGCTCTGGCCAGCTCCTACGAGCAGTACTTC
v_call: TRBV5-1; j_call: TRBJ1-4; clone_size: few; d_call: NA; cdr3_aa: CASSLAGTVEKLFF; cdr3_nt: TGCGCCAGCAGCTTGGCCGGGACGGTAGAAAAACTGTTTTTT
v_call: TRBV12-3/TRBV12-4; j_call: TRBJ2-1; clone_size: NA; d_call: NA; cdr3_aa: CASSQNGGGNEQFF; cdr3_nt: TGTGCCAGCAGCCAAAATGGAGGGGGCAATGAGCAGTTCTTC
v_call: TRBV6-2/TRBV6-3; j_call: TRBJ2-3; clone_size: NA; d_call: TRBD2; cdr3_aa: CASSYRGLAGPHDTQYF; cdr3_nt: TGTGCCAGCAGTTATCGCGGACTAGCGGGCCCACATGATACGCAGTATTTT
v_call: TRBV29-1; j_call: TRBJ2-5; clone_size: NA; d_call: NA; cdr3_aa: CSVGEFGQPEETQYF; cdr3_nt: TGCAGCGTTGGTGAATTCGGACAGCCAGAAGAGACCCAGTACTTC
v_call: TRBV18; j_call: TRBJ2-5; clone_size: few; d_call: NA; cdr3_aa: CASSPAGVRETQYF; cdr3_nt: TGTGCCAGCTCACCAGCCGGGGTGAGGGAGACCCAGTACTTC
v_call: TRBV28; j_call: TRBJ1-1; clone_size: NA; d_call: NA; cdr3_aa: CASSFVMNTEAFF; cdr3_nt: TGTGCCAGCAGTTTCGTGATGAACACTGAAGCTTTCTTT
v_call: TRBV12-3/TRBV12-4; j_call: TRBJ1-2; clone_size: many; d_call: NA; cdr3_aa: CASSNKAGQGSF; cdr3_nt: TGTGCCAGCAGTAATAAGGCGGGCCAAGGGTCCTTC
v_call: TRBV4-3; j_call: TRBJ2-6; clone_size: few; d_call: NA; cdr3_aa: CASSQDLGLGSGANVLTF; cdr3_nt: TGCGCCAGCAGCCAAGATTTGGGACTGGGCTCTGGGGCCAACGTCCTGACTTTC